Listed below are T cell receptor beta chains from one sample, sequenced in a study of T cell responses to AZD1222 COVID-19 vaccine. Clones were sequenced by immunoSEQ multiplex PCR, and TCRdb holds only the in-frame ones, with some missing. The sample includes tens of thousands of clones, roughly nine tenths of them seen just once. Here the sequenced sample was peripheral blood, taken 28 days after the second AZD1222 dose. The source of these receptors is an adult who received the AZD1222 COVID-19 vaccine. The CDR3 runs from the conserved cysteine through the conserved F or W. The D gene is left open where the match is weak. Size is stated for part of the rows, as once, few or many counts, or as a class when the clone is expanded.

size	D	V	J	DNA	CDR3
few	NA	TRBV21-1	TRBJ2-5	TGTGCCAGCCAGTCCTGGGACAGCAAATACAAGGAGACCCAGTACTTC	CASQSWDSKYKETQYF
NA	NA	TRBV5-1	TRBJ1-6	TGCGCCAGCAGCTGGGGCAATTCACCCCTCCACTTT	CASSWGNSPLHF
NA	NA	TRBV4-1	TRBJ1-4	TGCGCCAGCAGCCACCCAGGTTCGCCTAATGAAAAACTGTTTTTT	CASSHPGSPNEKLFF
NA	NA	TRBV30	TRBJ1-1	TGTGCCTGGAGTGTAGGGGGGGGTGGGCCCAACACTGAAGCTTTCTTT	CAWSVGGGGPNTEAFF
NA	NA	TRBV5-1	TRBJ1-1	TGCGCCAGCGGCGACAGTATGAACACTGAAGCTTTCTTT	CASGDSMNTEAFF
NA	NA	TRBV2	TRBJ2-7	TGTGCCAGCAGTGTGGCACTGGCCTACGAGCAGTACTTC	CASSVALAYEQYF
NA	TRBD1	TRBV2	TRBJ1-6	TGTGCCAGCAGCCAAGGGACAGGGGTCTATAATTCACCCCTCCACTTT	CASSQGTGVYNSPLHF
NA	NA	TRBV11-2	TRBJ2-7	TGTGCCAGCAGCTTAGACCGAGGACCCTACGAGCAGTACTTC	CASSLDRGPYEQYF
NA	TRBD1	TRBV18	TRBJ1-5	TGTGCCAGCTCACCGCCGACAGGGGGAGGTCAGCCCCAGCATTTT	CASSPPTGGGQPQHF
NA	NA	TRBV5-6	TRBJ2-1	TGTGCCAGCAGCTTCGACGAAGACAATGAGCAGTTCTTC	CASSFDEDNEQFF
NA	TRBD2	TRBV5-1	TRBJ2-2	TGCGCCAGCAGCCAGCCTTGGGGAGACGGGGGGGCCCACACCGGGGAGCTGTTTTTT	CASSQPWGDGGAHTGELFF
NA	TRBD2	TRBV6-6	TRBJ2-3	TGTGCCAGCAGTTCCCTCGGGACTAGCGCCACAGATACGCAGTATTTT	CASSSLGTSATDTQYF
NA	TRBD2	TRBV3-1/TRBV3-2	TRBJ2-1	TGTGCCAGCAGAGGGGCGGGGGGTTTAGGTGAGCAGTTCTTC	CASRGAGGLGEQFF
NA	TRBD2	TRBV6-5	TRBJ2-7	TGTGCCAGCAACCCGACTAGCGGGGGGGCCTACGAGCAGTACTTC	CASNPTSGGAYEQYF
NA	TRBD1	TRBV29-1	TRBJ1-4	TGCAGCGGGGGACAGGGAGATGAAAAACTGTTTTTT	CSGGQGDEKLFF
NA	NA	TRBV19	TRBJ1-2	TGTGCCAGTAATGGCCCCACAATCGGCGACTATGGCTACACCTTC	CASNGPTIGDYGYTF
NA	TRBD2	TRBV2	TRBJ2-1	TGTGCCAGCAGTGATGTGGGACTAGCGTCCTACAATGAGCAGTTCTTC	CASSDVGLASYNEQFF
NA	NA	TRBV5-4	TRBJ1-2	TGTGCCAGCAGCTTGGGTGCAGGGGTAAGGAAAAACTATGGCTACACCTTC	CASSLGAGVRKNYGYTF
NA	NA	TRBV4-1	TRBJ1-5	TGCGCCAGCAGCCAGGACCGACGGTATAGCAATCAGCCCCAGCATTTT	CASSQDRRYSNQPQHF
NA	TRBD2	TRBV5-1	TRBJ2-5	TGCGCCAGCAGCTTAACAGCGGGGGCACGACAAGAGACCCAGTACTTC	CASSLTAGARQETQYF
few	NA	TRBV6-6	TRBJ1-3	TGTGCCAGCAGTCCAAGGACCCAACATTTCTCTGGAAACACCATATATTTT	CASSPRTQHFSGNTIYF
NA	TRBD1	TRBV6-5	TRBJ2-7	TGTGCCAGCAGCCGTCCGGGACAGGGGGCAAAAGAGCAGTACTTC	CASSRPGQGAKEQYF
NA	NA	TRBV5-1	TRBJ2-1	TGCGCCAGCAGCTGGGGGGGACAACACTACAATGAGCAGTTCTTC	CASSWGGQHYNEQFF
NA	NA	TRBV15	TRBJ1-2	TGTGCCACCAGCAGAGGGGGAGGCGGCTACACCTTC	CATSRGGGGYTF
once	NA	TRBV4-2	TRBJ1-2	TGTGCCAGCAGCCAAGGGCAAGGGTCGGGGTATGGCTACACCTTC	CASSQGQGSGYGYTF
NA	NA	TRBV5-6	TRBJ2-3	TGTGCCAGCAGCTTGTCAGCGGCTACGCAGTATTTT	CASSLSAATQYF
NA	NA	TRBV6-5	TRBJ1-6	TGTGCCTCGTACGGACGGAGCTCCTATAATTCACCCCTCCACTTT	CASYGRSSYNSPLHF
NA	TRBD2	TRBV12-3/TRBV12-4	TRBJ2-2	TGTGCCAGTAAGGGGACTAGCGACGGGGAGCTGTTTTTT	CASKGTSDGELFF
once	TRBD2	TRBV28	TRBJ2-5	TGTGCCATTAGCGGGACGGTCGAAGAGACCCAGTACTTC	CAISGTVEETQYF
NA	NA	TRBV6-5	TRBJ1-4	TGTGCCAGCAGTTTAGGAGGGTGGGAAAAACTGTTTTTT	CASSLGGWEKLFF
NA	NA	TRBV18	TRBJ1-3	TGTGCCAGCTCACCGCCGGGGGCAGTCCTCGGAAACACCATATATTTT	CASSPPGAVLGNTIYF
NA	NA	TRBV10-3	TRBJ1-2	TGTGCCATCAGTGTAGGGGAGAACTATGGCTACACCTTC	CAISVGENYGYTF